What follows is one T cell receptor beta chain and its context. Antigen specificity is unknown. This entry comes from a study of T-cell memory formation after mild COVID-19. Study outcomes and limitations: CD4+ clones that contracted lay mainly in CM and EM; CD8+ ones lay in EMRA. Pre-infection memory already had some responding clones, implying cross-reactive memory joined.

The CDR3 contains 15 residues. V was shortened by 6 bases and J by 0 bases, with 14 bases between the two germline ends. Germline V gene data show CDR1 as MNHEY and CDR2 as SVGAGI. From 5'RACE with constant-segment primers came TCR alpha and TCR beta cDNA libraries that carried sample barcodes and UMIs. TCRdb recomputed calls from the 5' RACE reads with MiXCR, one row per CDR3 protein. The table shows 560,000 or so distinct CDR3 sequences, with around a sixth occurring only once. This chain uses TRBV6-5 with TRBJ2-5; D tentatively reads TRBD1 or TRBD2 (5 bases each). This sequence originates from an adult woman who had mild COVID-19 (a few samples of this study predate the infection). Cell type and time point are not known. The source material was PBMCs or a T cell subset sorted from them (not recorded which). CDR3 protein: CASRRTGTYQETQYF. CDR3 DNA: TGTGCCAGCAGGCGCACCGGGACCTACCAAGAGACCCAGTACTTC.